This T cell receptor delta chain was observed in a study of gamma-delta T cells after stem cell transplantation. Germline CDR1 is GEAIGNYY and CDR2 is EKD. This CDR3 contains 18 residues. This clone was counted only a few times. A junction boundary mismatches the germline segment, possibly from a read error. The sample has other DNA sequences that encode this CDR3 too. TCRdb re-identified clones in the RT-PCR reads via CATT. This table holds 1,600 or so delta-chain clones, 20% to 25% found once. Sample: gamma-delta T cells. V and J are TRDV2 and TRDJ1; perhaps D is TRDD2 or TRDD3 (7 bases each). The clonotype comes from a human donor. It is not recorded whose cells these are; they may come from a transplant donor. For the CDR3, the DNA is TGTGCCTGTGACACCGTTCCTACGGGGGGATTATACCAAGATAAACTCATTTTT. Translating it yields CACDTVPTGGLYQDKLIF.